What follows are 12 T cell receptor beta chains derived from one specimen sequenced in a study of blood T cell repertoires in COVID-19. Sequenced by immunoSEQ multiplex PCR; TCRdb stores in-frame clones only, minus some. The repertoire includes roughly 90,000 clones, about nine tenths of them detected once, and less than 2% sits in the top ten. The material sequenced was peripheral blood. Receptors were obtained from a human donor with active COVID-19. The donor label of this sample is uncertain.

The chain couples TRBV5-4 to TRBJ2-2, with TRBD2 matching over 7 bases. V was clipped by 0 bases and J by 4 bases; unmatched bases: 9. This CDR3 is 17 amino acids long. Germline CDR1 is SGHNT and CDR2 is YYREEE (reference sequence). CDR3 bases: TGTGCCAGCAGCTTGGGTCCGAGGGAGGGACTCACCGGGGAGCTGTTTTTT. Residues: CASSLGPREGLTGELFF.

The chain has TRBV5-6 and TRBJ1-6; tentative D call: TRBD1 (5 bases). Trimming left V 4 bases short and J 4 bases short, with 15 bases between. Germline-derived CDR1 and CDR2 are SGHDT and YYEEEE. The CDR3 runs to 16 residues. The CDR3 reads CASSPLGGRYNSPLHF. CDR3 sequence (DNA): TGTGCCAGCAGCCCCCTGGGGGGGAGATATAATTCACCCCTCCACTTT. Drawing the rest from reference TRBV5-6 and TRBJ1-6, the complete variable domain is DAGVTQSPTHLIKTRGQQVTLRCSPKSGHDTVSWYQQALGQGPQFIFQYYEEEERQRGNFPDRFSGHQFPNYSSELNVNALLLGDSALYLCASSPLGGRYNSPLHFGNGTRLTVT.

This chain joins TRBV7-2 and TRBJ1-1; the match to TRBD1 covers 7 bases. The V gene's germline CDR1 is SGHTA and CDR2 FQGNSA. Trimming at V came to 5 bases and at J to 2 bases, leaving 8 bases not matched to a gene. The CDR3 length is 15 residues. The CDR3 spells CASSGRGRGNTEAFF. CDR3 coding DNA: TGTGCCAGCAGCGGTAGGGGGCGTGGAAACACTGAAGCTTTCTTT.

Only a few counts were recorded for this clone. The chain recombines TRBV7-8 with TRBJ1-6, with 7 bases matching TRBD1. V lost 0 bases and J lost 4; bases outside the gene matches: 6. The germline CDR1 and CDR2 sequences are SGHVS and FQNEAQ. The CDR3 spans 17 residues. The CDR3 here is CASSLAAGQKYNSPLHF. CDR3 DNA: TGTGCCAGCAGCTTAGCGGCGGGACAGAAGTATAATTCACCCCTCCACTTT. Based on the CDR3 plus reference TRBV7-8 and TRBJ1-6, the full variable domain is GAGVSQSPRYKVAKRGQDVALRCDPISGHVSLFWYQQALGQGPEFLTYFQNEAQLDKSGLPSDRFFAERPEGSVSTLKIQRTQQEDSAVYLCASSLAAGQKYNSPLHFGNGTRLTVT.

This sequence joins TRBV6-5 and TRBJ1-1; 11 bases agree with TRBD1. The ends lost 6 bases at V and 14 bases at J; junction bases unmatched: 11. Per the germline V gene, CDR1 is MNHEY and CDR2 is SVGAGI. The CDR3 totals 13 residues. The CDR3: CASSPDRGPARFF. CDR3 nucleotides: TGTGCCAGCAGCCCGGACAGGGGGCCGGCCCGGTTCTTT.

This clone is a singleton in its sample. The chain employs TRBV19 and TRBJ1-5; perhaps TRBD1 as D (6 bases). Per germline, CDR1 LNHDA and CDR2 SQIVND (reference sequence). V shed 5 bases and J shed 2 bases, with 13 bases lying between them. This CDR3 contains 15 residues. The CDR3 sequence is CASSFGGAGNQPQHF. In DNA, the CDR3 is TGTGCCAGTAGTTTTGGGGGCGCGGGCAATCAGCCCCAGCATTTT.

The rearrangement links TRBV7-9 to TRBJ1-1; 8 nucleotides line up with TRBD1. The CDR3 sequence is 13 residues long. Germline lookup yields CDR1 SEHNR and CDR2 FQNEAQ (reference sequence). After removal of 3 bases from V and 11 bases from J, the junction contained 8 bases not matched to a gene. The CDR3 here is CASSLREDRVAFF. CDR3 nucleotides: TGTGCCAGCAGCTTGAGGGAGGACAGGGTTGCTTTCTTT.

The J gene is TRBJ2-7, the V gene TRBV4-3, with 10 bases matching TRBD2. The CDR3 sequence is 16 residues long. J lost 2 bases, V lost 2 bases, and 6 bases had no gene match. Germline values: CDR1 LGHNA, CDR2 YSLEER. DNA of the CDR3: TGCGCCAGCAGCCAATCTAGCGGGGGCGAAACCTACGAGCAGTACTTC. Translated, it gives CASSQSSGGETYEQYF.

The chain employs TRBV5-1 and TRBJ2-7, with 9 bases aligning to TRBD2. This CDR3 comprises 16 residues. Germline lookup yields CDR1 SGHRS and CDR2 YFSETQ. The V gene end was trimmed by 1 base and the J gene end by 3 bases; junction bases not matched to a gene: 8. Written as DNA, the CDR3 is TGCGCCAGCAGCTTGTTCCCTAGCGGGGCCAACTACGAGCAGTACTTC. It yields the protein CASSLFPSGANYEQYF.

The chain couples TRBV5-1 to TRBJ2-7, with D possibly TRBD2 on 6 matching bases. Germline V CDR1 and CDR2: SGHRS, YFSETQ. This CDR3 has 14 amino acids. V was pared by 4 bases and J by 0 bases, with 11 bases between. CDR3 sequence (DNA): TGCGCCAGCAGCCCCGGGAGCCTCTCCTACGAGCAGTACTTC. Translating gives CASSPGSLSYEQYF.

The genes are TRBV6-4 and TRBJ1-2, with D uncertain. There are 12 residues in the CDR3. The V gene lost 6 bases and the J gene lost 7 bases, with 12 bases spanning the gap. Germline loops: CDR1 MRHNA, CDR2 SNTAGT. The CDR3 bases are TGTGCCAGCAGGGAGGGTTTGTTTGGCTACACCTTC. It codes for CASREGLFGYTF.

The chain recombines TRBV28 with TRBJ1-2, with 8 nucleotides matching TRBD1. With V trimmed by 4 bases and J by 6 bases, 13 bases remained unmatched. The CDR3 loop spans 16 amino acids. The germline V gene has CDR1 MDHEN and CDR2 SYDVKM. CDR3 amino acids: CASSSNDRGRTDGYTF. CDR3 in DNA: TGTGCCAGCAGTTCGAATGACAGGGGACGGACGGATGGCTACACCTTC.